The 14 T cell receptor beta chains below all came from one sample that was sequenced in a study of blood T cell repertoires in COVID-19. TCRdb's table, derived via immunoSEQ multiplex PCR, lists solely in-frame clones and lacks some. The table lists 150,000 to 180,000 clones, approximately 80% of them singletons. The specimen was peripheral blood. These receptor sequences come from a woman aged 55-70 years with COVID-19, enrolled during active disease.

This chain connects TRBV2 to TRBJ1-5, with D unclear. Trimming took 11 bases from V and 3 from J, leaving 14 bases between them. Per the germline V gene, CDR1 is SNHLY and CDR2 is FYNNEI. The CDR3 sequence is 13 residues long. The CDR3 DNA is TGTGCCGTCCGGGGAGCCTTCAATCAGCCCCAGCATTTT. It translates to CAVRGAFNQPQHF.

The chain is built from TRBV18 and TRBJ2-3; D is ambiguous. V lost 1 base to trimming and J lost 0 bases, with 8 bases between them. This CDR3 is built from 15 residues. CDR1 is KGHSH and CDR2 is LQKENI in the germline V gene. The CDR3: CASSPQEKSTDTQYF. The CDR3 DNA sequence: TGTGCCAGCTCACCACAGGAGAAGAGCACAGATACGCAGTATTTT.

This chain connects TRBV5-1 to TRBJ2-2; TRBD2 might be the D (5 bases). V lost 4 bases to trimming and J lost 2 bases, with 12 bases between them. The CDR3 is 15 residues long. Germline loops: CDR1 SGHRS, CDR2 YFSETQ. The CDR3 bases are TGCGCCAGCAGCCGGGTAGCGAGTAACACCGGGGAGCTGTTTTTT. It specifies CASSRVASNTGELFF.

This chain uses TRBV6-5 with TRBJ1-1, with 10 bases identical to TRBD1. The CDR3 loop spans 15 amino acids. V shed 7 bases and J 4 bases; nucleotides not matched to a gene: 9. Germline-derived CDR1 and CDR2 are MNHEY and SVGAGI. CDR3: CASNPTGGGGTEAFF. In DNA, the CDR3 is TGTGCCAGCAACCCGACAGGGGGCGGGGGCACTGAAGCTTTCTTT.

This chain joins TRBV6-5 and TRBJ1-3, with D tentatively TRBD1 (6 bases). The germline V gene encodes CDR1 MNHEY and CDR2 SVGAGI. CDR3 size: 16 residues. The germline V and J ends were trimmed by 0 bases and 1 base, with 10 bases remaining between them. The CDR3 coding sequence is TGTGCCAGCAGTTACTCAGGCAGGGGATCTGGAAACACCATATATTTT. Its translation: CASSYSGRGSGNTIYF.

The gene calls are TRBV11-2 and TRBJ2-1; D possibly corresponds to TRBD1 (5 bases). Germline loops: CDR1 SGHAT, CDR2 FQNNGV. The CDR3 sequence is 16 residues long. V was shortened by 0 bases and J by 6 bases, with 15 bases between the two germline ends. The CDR3 nucleotides are TGTGCCAGCAGCTTAGAGGGCAGGGCCCTCGGCAATGAGCAGTTCTTC. It translates to CASSLEGRALGNEQFF.

The V gene is TRBV2, the J gene TRBJ1-6; 8 bases map to TRBD1. CDR3 length: 14 residues. Germline V gene data show CDR1 as SNHLY and CDR2 as FYNNEI. J gave up 6 bases and V 8 bases, and 6 bases lay outside the gene matches. The CDR3 DNA is TGTGCCAGCCTTCGGACAGGGACTAATTCACCCCTCCACTTT. Amino acids: CASLRTGTNSPLHF.

The chain recombines TRBV27 with TRBJ2-2; D gene ambiguous. V dropped 7 bases and J dropped 7 bases, with 10 bases sitting between them. Per the germline V gene, CDR1 is MNHEY and CDR2 is SMNVEV (reference sequence). The length of the CDR3 is 12 residues. Written as DNA, the CDR3 is TGTGCCAGCACCAAAACGGGCGGGGAGCTGTTTTTT. Its protein is CASTKTGGELFF.

This chain links TRBV7-9 with TRBJ2-5; a possible D gene is TRBD1 (7 bases). The CDR3 spans 13 residues. Looked up from germline, CDR1 is SEHNR and CDR2 is FQNEAQ (reference sequence). V was pared by 4 bases and J by 5 bases, with 11 bases between. This CDR3 reads CASSSQGRETQYF. In nucleotides, the CDR3 is TGTGCCAGCAGCTCACAGGGGAGGGAGACCCAGTACTTC. Based on the CDR3 plus reference TRBV7-9 and TRBJ2-5, the full variable domain is DTGVSQNPRHKITKRGQNVTFRCDPISEHNRLYWYRQTLGQGPEFLTYFQNEAQLEKSRLLSDRFSAERPKGSFSTLEIQRTEQGDSAMYLCASSSQGRETQYFGPGTRLLVL.

The chain has TRBV5-5 and TRBJ2-1, with TRBD2 as a possible D gene (5 bases). Per germline, CDR1 SGHKS and CDR2 YYEKEE (reference sequence). This CDR3 has 15 residues. Trimming took 4 bases from V and 5 from J, leaving 16 bases between them. In DNA form, the CDR3 reads TGTGCCAGCAGCCTTACAGTTAGAGGGAACAATGAGCAGTTCTTC. This sequence encodes CASSLTVRGNNEQFF.

V usage is TRBV2 and J usage is TRBJ1-4, with D maybe TRBD1 (6 bases). This CDR3 has 16 residues. Germline V gene sequence: CDR1 SNHLY, CDR2 FYNNEI. V dropped 4 bases and J dropped 3 bases, with 15 bases sitting between them. The CDR3 here is CASSGATRGPNEKLFF. CDR3 nucleotide sequence: TGTGCCAGCAGTGGGGCGACCAGGGGCCCTAATGAAAAACTGTTTTTT.

The rearrangement links TRBV24-1 to TRBJ2-2; the D gene is possibly TRBD1 (6 bases). The V gene's germline CDR1 is KGHDR and CDR2 SFDVKD. Trimming removed 4 bases at V and 6 bases at J, with 14 bases between. The CDR3 spans 15 residues. The CDR3 sequence: CATSDPRQAAGELFF. In DNA form, the CDR3 reads TGTGCCACCAGTGACCCGAGACAGGCCGCCGGGGAGCTGTTTTTT.

This clone was seen a single time. V gene TRBV5-1 combines with J gene TRBJ1-5; possible D gene TRBD1, 5 bases. CDR3 length: 18 amino acids. Trimming left V 0 bases short and J 5 bases short, with 21 bases between. Germline lookup yields CDR1 SGHRS and CDR2 YFSETQ. CDR3 region: CASSLAPPPGGVYQPQHF. The CDR3 DNA follows: TGCGCCAGCAGCTTGGCACCCCCCCCCGGGGGGGTGTATCAGCCCCAGCATTTT.

This clone was observed once. The chain carries TRBV2 and TRBJ1-3; D gene ambiguous. The length of the CDR3 is 14 residues. V was trimmed by 6 bases and J by 7 bases, leaving 16 bases between them. Per the germline V gene, CDR1 is SNHLY and CDR2 is FYNNEI. This chain's CDR3 is CASSLLDSVNTIYF. CDR3 in DNA: TGTGCCAGCAGCCTTTTAGACTCGGTTAACACCATATATTTT.